This T cell receptor beta chain was sequenced in a study of human T cells and chemical hapten exposure. Study-level information: Across its 20 to 25 weeks, the study gave patients weekly diphenylcyclopropenone doses to the scalp. Largely, small differences in pooled library volume made per-sample TCR yields vary.

The CDR3 extends over 13 amino acids. V lost 2 bases and J 2 bases, leaving 6 bases between the germline ends. The study's findings and limits: Expanded TCRs clustered into significantly more large CDR3 similarity groups than controls, the analysis revealed.

This clonotype was counted only a few times. What it binds is unknown. Documented time point: patch test 1, 2 weeks after DPC sensitization. Treatment specified: therapeutic diphenylcyclopropenone sensitization with weekly scalp DPC. The donor pool consisted of alopecia patients aged 18 to 70 years, considered suitable for DPC. TCRdb re-derived calls from the RACE reads in MiXCR, one entry per CDR3 protein. Here the sample spans just over 80,000 distinct CDR3 sequences, approximately 12% being singletons. The V call is TRBV12-3 or TRBV12-4, the J call TRBJ1-2; D is unresolved. The sequenced sample was whole blood, obtained in connection with sensitization to the hapten diphenylcyclopropenone (DPC). The TCR was taken from a woman in her 50s with alopecia areata. Some clones in this sample may be carry-over from other donors' samples. The CDR3 here is CASSLNGNYGYTF. CDR3 coding DNA: TGTGCCAGCAGTTTAAACGGGAACTATGGCTACACCTTC.